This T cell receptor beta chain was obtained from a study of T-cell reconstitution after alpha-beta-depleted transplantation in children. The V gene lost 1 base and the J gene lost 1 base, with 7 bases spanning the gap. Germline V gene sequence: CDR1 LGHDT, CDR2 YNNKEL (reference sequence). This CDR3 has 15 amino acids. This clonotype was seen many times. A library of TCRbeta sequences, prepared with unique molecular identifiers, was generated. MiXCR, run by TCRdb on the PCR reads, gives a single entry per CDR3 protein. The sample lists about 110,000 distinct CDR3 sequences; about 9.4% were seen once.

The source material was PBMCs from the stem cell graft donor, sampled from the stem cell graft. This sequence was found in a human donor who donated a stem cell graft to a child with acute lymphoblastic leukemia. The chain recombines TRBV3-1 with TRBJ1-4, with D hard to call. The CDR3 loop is CASSQARLTNEKLFF. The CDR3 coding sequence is TGTGCCAGCAGCCAAGCCCGGCTAACTAATGAAAAACTGTTTTTT.